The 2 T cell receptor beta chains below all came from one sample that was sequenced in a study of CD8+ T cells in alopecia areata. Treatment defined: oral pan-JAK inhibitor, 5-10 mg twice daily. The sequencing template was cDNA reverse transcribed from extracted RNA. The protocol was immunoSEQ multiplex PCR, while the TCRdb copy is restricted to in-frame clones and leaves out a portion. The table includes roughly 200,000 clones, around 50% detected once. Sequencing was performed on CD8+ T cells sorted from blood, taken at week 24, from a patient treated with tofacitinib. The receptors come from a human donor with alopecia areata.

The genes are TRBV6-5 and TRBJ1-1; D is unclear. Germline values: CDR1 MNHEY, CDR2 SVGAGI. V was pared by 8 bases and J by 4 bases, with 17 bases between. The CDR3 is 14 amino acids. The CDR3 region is CASPRGGLATEAFF. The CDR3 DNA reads TGTGCCAGCCCCCGAGGCGGTTTGGCCACTGAAGCTTTCTTT.

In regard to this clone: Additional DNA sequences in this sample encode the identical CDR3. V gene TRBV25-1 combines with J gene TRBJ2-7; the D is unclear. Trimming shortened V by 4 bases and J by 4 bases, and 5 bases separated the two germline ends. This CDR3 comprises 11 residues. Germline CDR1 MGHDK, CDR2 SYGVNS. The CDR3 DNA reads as TGTGCCAGCAGTGGGGGTTACGAGCAGTACTTC. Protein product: CASSGGYEQYF.